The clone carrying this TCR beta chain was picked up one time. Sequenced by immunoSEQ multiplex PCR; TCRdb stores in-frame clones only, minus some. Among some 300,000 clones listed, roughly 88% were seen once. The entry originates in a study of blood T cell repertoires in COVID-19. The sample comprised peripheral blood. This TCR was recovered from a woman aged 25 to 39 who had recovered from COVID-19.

The CDR3 region has the DNA TGTGCCAGCAGCCCGCCCAGCGCAGAGACCCAGTACTTC. Its protein is CASSPPSAETQYF. The rearrangement links TRBV7-2 to TRBJ2-5; D uncertain. The CDR3 contains 13 residues. Trimming pared 5 bases from V and 4 bases from J, leaving 11 bases between. CDR1 is SGHTA and CDR2 is FQGNSA in the germline V gene.